This T cell receptor beta chain was documented in a study of cytomegalovirus exposure and HLA in healthy donors. The V end was cut by 0 bases, the J end by 0 bases, with 13 bases between. In germline, CDR1 is SGHRS, CDR2 YFSETQ. There are 17 residues in the CDR3. Notes on the study in general: A later analysis linked a missense variant in DCLRE1C to the trimming of TCR beta V and J genes.

Researchers ran the PCR with 60 Vbeta and 13 Jbeta primers. Clones were sequenced by immunoSEQ multiplex PCR, and TCRdb holds only the in-frame ones, with some missing. The repertoire includes about 200,000 clones, 55% to 75% of them detected once, and 2% to 3% sits in the top ten. To note about this clone: Its target is unknown.

This chain uses TRBV5-1 with TRBJ1-3; D ambiguous. The specimen was PBMCs. The TCR sequence derives from a man aged 35-49 years in good health and CMV-seropositive. The CDR3 here is CASSLEVRESSGNTIYF. CDR3 sequence (DNA): TGCGCCAGCAGCTTGGAGGTCCGGGAGAGCTCTGGAAACACCATATATTTT.